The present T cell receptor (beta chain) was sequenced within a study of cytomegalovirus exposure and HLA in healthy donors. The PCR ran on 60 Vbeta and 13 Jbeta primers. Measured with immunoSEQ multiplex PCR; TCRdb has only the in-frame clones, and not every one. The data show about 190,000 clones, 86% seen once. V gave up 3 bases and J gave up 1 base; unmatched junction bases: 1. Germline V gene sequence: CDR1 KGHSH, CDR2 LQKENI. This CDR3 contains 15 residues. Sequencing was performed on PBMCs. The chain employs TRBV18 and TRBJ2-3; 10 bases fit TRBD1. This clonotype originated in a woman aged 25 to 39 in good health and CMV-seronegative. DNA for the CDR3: TGTGCCAGCTCACCCGGGACAGGGGGCACAGATACGCAGTATTTT. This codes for CASSPGTGGTDTQYF. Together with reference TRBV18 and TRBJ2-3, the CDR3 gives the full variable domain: NAGVMQNPRHLVRRRGQEARLRCSPMKGHSHVYWYRQLPEEGLKFMVYLQKENIIDESGMPKERFSAEFPKEGPSILRIQQVVRGDSAAYFCASSPGTGGTDTQYFGPGTRLTVL.